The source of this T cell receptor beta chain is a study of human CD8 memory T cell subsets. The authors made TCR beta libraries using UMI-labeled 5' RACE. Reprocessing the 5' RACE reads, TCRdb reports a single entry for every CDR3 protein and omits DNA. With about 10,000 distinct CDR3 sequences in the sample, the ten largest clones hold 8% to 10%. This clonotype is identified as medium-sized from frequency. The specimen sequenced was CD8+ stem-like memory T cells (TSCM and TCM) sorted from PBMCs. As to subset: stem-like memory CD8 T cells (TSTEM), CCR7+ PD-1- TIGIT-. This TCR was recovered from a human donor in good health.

The CDR3 protein is CSARALDGAYEQYF. The chain combines TRBV20-1 with TRBJ2-7. Per germline, CDR1 DFQATT and CDR2 SNEGSKA (reference sequence). The CDR3 totals 14 residues.